The 16 T cell receptor beta chains reported below all come from one sample, sequenced in a study of T cell responses to AZD1222 COVID-19 vaccine. TCRdb's table, derived via immunoSEQ multiplex PCR, lists solely in-frame clones and lacks some. This sample has approximately 120,000 clones, with less than 95% found just once. The material was peripheral blood, obtained on day 0 of MenACWY control vaccination. Receptor source: an adult in good health.

The J gene is TRBJ2-2, the V gene TRBV18; perhaps TRBD2 as D (5 bases). CDR3 size: 14 residues. V was pared by 6 bases and J by 6 bases, with 14 bases between. Germline values: CDR1 KGHSH, CDR2 LQKENI. CDR3 protein: CASSSGANAGELFF. CDR3 DNA: TGTGCCAGCTCGAGCGGTGCCAACGCCGGGGAGCTGTTTTTT. The full variable domain, in which reference TRBV18 and TRBJ2-2 provide the parts outside the CDR3, is NAGVMQNPRHLVRRRGQEARLRCSPMKGHSHVYWYRQLPEEGLKFMVYLQKENIIDESGMPKERFSAEFPKEGPSILRIQQVVRGDSAAYFCASSSGANAGELFFGEGSRLTVL.

This rearrangement joins TRBV24-1 to TRBJ1-5; the match to TRBD1 covers 7 bases. Germline CDR1 reads KGHDR; CDR2 reads SFDVKD. The CDR3 is 17 amino acids. The V segment lost 4 bases and the J segment 4 bases; nucleotides outside the gene matches: 12. CDR3 residues: CATSDSKTDRKNQPQHF. Here the CDR3 DNA reads TGTGCCACCAGTGACTCTAAAACGGACAGGAAGAATCAGCCCCAGCATTTT.

CDR3 DNA: TGTGCCAGCAGCCAACCCCTGGGGACTAGCGGGGGGATGAACACCGGGGAGCTGTTTTTT. Protein product: CASSQPLGTSGGMNTGELFF. The chain links TRBV4-2 to TRBJ2-2, with TRBD2 matching 15 bases. The germline V gene encodes CDR1 LGHNA and CDR2 YNFKEQ. CDR3 size: 20 residues. The V segment lost 2 bases and the J segment 1 base; nucleotides outside the gene matches: 8.

This clone was seen once. This chain connects TRBV25-1 to TRBJ1-2, with 9 bases aligning to TRBD1. The CDR3 is made up of 14 amino acids. J gave up 3 bases and V 8 bases, and 7 bases lay outside the gene matches. Germline assignment: CDR1 MGHDK and CDR2 SYGVNS. The CDR3 DNA sequence: TGTGCCAGCCAACGGACAGGGGCGCACTATGGCTACACCTTC. This codes for CASQRTGAHYGYTF.

The chain recombines TRBV6-5 with TRBJ1-2, with 7 bases matching TRBD1. The CDR3 covers 13 residues. Germline-derived CDR1 and CDR2 are MNHEY and SVGAGI. V lost 6 bases and J lost 2; bases outside the gene matches: 3. CDR3 sequence: CASRQGQNYGYTF. CDR3 nucleotides: TGTGCCAGCAGACAGGGACAGAACTATGGCTACACCTTC.

Concerning this clone: One end of the junction does not line up with germline, which may come from a read error. V and J are TRBV5-6 and TRBJ1-1; no firm D call. CDR3 size: 13 residues. Germline V gene sequence: CDR1 SGHDT, CDR2 YYEEEE. The CDR3 reads CASSLPWNAEAFF. In DNA, the CDR3 is TGTGCCAGCAGCCTGCCGTGGAACGCTGAAGCTTTCTTT.

The rearrangement links TRBV5-1 to TRBJ2-7; no reliable D call. The germline V gene encodes CDR1 SGHRS and CDR2 YFSETQ. The CDR3 is made up of 14 amino acids. V was shortened by 4 bases and J by 3 bases, with 14 bases between the two germline ends. The CDR3 DNA reads as TGCGCCAGCAGCCCCCTCGCTAGTAGCTACGAGCAGTACTTC. Protein product: CASSPLASSYEQYF.

The V and J genes are TRBV6-4 and TRBJ2-5; D call uncertain. Trimming stripped 3 bases from V and 4 bases from J, with 9 bases between. The CDR3 is 13 residues long. The germline gives CDR1 MRHNA, CDR2 SNTAGT. As DNA, the CDR3 is TGTGCCAGCAGTGAAGGACCGTCAGAGACCCAGTACTTC. Translating it yields CASSEGPSETQYF.

This clone has just a few counts. The chain joins TRBV3-1 (or the pseudogene TRBV3-2) to TRBJ2-1; no clear D. With 0 bases removed from V and 3 bases from J, the gap between germline ends came to 3 bases. CDR1 LGHDT and CDR2 YNNKEL come from the germline V gene (reference sequence). This CDR3 is 13 amino acids long. In DNA form, the CDR3 reads TGTGCCAGCAGCCAAGAGGTCTACAATGAGCAGTTCTTC. It encodes CASSQEVYNEQFF.

The V call is TRBV6-5, the J call TRBJ1-1; TRBD1 is a possible D gene (6 bases). V was clipped by 6 bases and J by 5 bases, with 13 bases between them. The CDR3 is 13 amino acids. In germline, CDR1 is MNHEY, CDR2 SVGAGI. CDR3 DNA sequence: TGTGCCAGCAGCCTAACAGGGTTGACTGAAGCTTTCTTT. Amino acids: CASSLTGLTEAFF.

The chain has TRBV7-3 and TRBJ2-3; D gene unclear. CDR1 is SGHTA and CDR2 is FQGTGA in the germline V gene. V was trimmed by 2 bases and J by 2 bases, leaving 5 bases between them. The CDR3 runs 13 residues. The CDR3 DNA sequence: TGTGCCAGCAGCTTAGGATCCACAGATACGCAGTATTTT. This gives the protein CASSLGSTDTQYF.

The chain carries TRBV27 and TRBJ2-1, with D possibly being TRBD2 (6 bases). This CDR3 contains 15 residues. V lost 3 bases and J 5 bases, leaving 14 bases between the germline ends. Germline CDR1 and CDR2: MNHEY and SMNVEV (reference sequence). The CDR3 here is CASSFRAGRNNEQFF. DNA for the CDR3: TGTGCCAGCAGTTTTAGGGCAGGGAGGAACAATGAGCAGTTCTTC.

The chain couples TRBV28 to TRBJ2-7, with D maybe TRBD1 (6 bases). This CDR3 region has 14 residues. Between the trimmed V and J ends, which lost 6 bases and 2 bases, there was a span of 14 bases. Germline V lookup: CDR1 MDHEN, CDR2 SYDVKM. This chain's CDR3 is CASRTGTPAYEQYF. The DNA for the CDR3 is TGTGCCAGCAGGACCGGGACACCGGCCTACGAGCAGTACTTC.

The chain combines TRBV19 with TRBJ2-1, with TRBD2 identical over 12 bases. Trimming at V came to 6 bases and at J to 7 bases, leaving 7 bases not matched to a gene. This CDR3 is 15 amino acids long. CDR1 and CDR2 from the germline V gene are LNHDA and SQIVND (reference sequence). In nucleotides, the CDR3 is TGTGCCAGTAGCAGACTAGCGGGAGATGGGAATGAGCAGTTCTTC. Translation gives CASSRLAGDGNEQFF.

This clone was seen only a few times. This sequence joins TRBV11-2 and TRBJ1-2; D possibly corresponds to TRBD1 (6 bases). The CDR3 spans 13 residues. The germline V gene has CDR1 SGHAT and CDR2 FQNNGV. V dropped 2 bases and J dropped 6 bases, with 10 bases sitting between them. The CDR3 spells CASSLQGKNGYTF. The CDR3 region has the DNA TGTGCCAGCAGCTTACAGGGGAAGAATGGCTACACCTTC.

A single count supports this clone. The CDR3 DNA sequence: TGTGCCAGCAGCTTGTCAGGCAACGAAGCTAAAGGACTGTTTTTT. As protein: CASSLSGNEAKGLFF. V is TRBV7-2 and J is TRBJ1-4; D is ambiguous. The V gene's germline CDR1 is SGHTA and CDR2 FQGNSA. V shed 3 bases and J shed 13 bases, with 21 bases lying between them. CDR3 length equals 15 residues.